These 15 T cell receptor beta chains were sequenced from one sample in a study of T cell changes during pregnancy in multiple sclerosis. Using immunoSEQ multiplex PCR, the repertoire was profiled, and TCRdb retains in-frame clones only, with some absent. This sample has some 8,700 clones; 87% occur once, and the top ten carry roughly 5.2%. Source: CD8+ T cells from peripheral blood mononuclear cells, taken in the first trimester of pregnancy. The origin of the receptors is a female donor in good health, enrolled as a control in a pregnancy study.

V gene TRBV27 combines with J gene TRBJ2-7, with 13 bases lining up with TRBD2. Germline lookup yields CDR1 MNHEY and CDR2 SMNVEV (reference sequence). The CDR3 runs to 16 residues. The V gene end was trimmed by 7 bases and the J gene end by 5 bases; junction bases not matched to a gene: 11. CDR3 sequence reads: CASTQLAGGPFNEQYF. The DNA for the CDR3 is TGTGCCAGCACTCAACTAGCGGGGGGGCCCTTCAACGAGCAGTACTTC.

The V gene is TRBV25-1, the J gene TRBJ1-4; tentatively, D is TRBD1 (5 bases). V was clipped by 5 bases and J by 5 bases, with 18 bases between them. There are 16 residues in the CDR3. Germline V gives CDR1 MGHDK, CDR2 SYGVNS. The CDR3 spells CASSPQMEGPNEKLFF. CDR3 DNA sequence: TGTGCCAGCAGTCCCCAAATGGAGGGGCCGAATGAAAAACTGTTTTTT.

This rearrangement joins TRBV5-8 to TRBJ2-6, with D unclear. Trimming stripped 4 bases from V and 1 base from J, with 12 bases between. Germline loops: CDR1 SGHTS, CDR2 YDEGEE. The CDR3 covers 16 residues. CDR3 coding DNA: TGTGCCAGCAGCACCCAAGGAGTATCTGGGGCCAACGTCCTGACTTTC. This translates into CASSTQGVSGANVLTF.

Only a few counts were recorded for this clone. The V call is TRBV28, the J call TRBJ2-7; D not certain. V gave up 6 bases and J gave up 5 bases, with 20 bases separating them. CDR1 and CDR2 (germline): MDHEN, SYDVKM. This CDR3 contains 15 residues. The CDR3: CASSLRSLKSHEQYF. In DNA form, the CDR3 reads TGTGCCAGCAGCCTACGGTCTCTAAAATCCCACGAGCAGTACTTC. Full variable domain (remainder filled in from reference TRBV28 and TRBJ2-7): DVKVTQSSRYLVKRTGEKVFLECVQDMDHENMFWYRQDPGLGLRLIYFSYDVKMKEKGDIPEGYSVSREKKERFSLILESASTNQTSMYLCASSLRSLKSHEQYFGPGTRLTVT.

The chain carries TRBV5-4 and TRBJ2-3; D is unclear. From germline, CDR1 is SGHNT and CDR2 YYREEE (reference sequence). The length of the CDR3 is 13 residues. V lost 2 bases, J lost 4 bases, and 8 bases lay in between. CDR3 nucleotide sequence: TGTGCCAGCAGCTTCTCTCTTCCAGATACGCAGTATTTT. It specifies CASSFSLPDTQYF. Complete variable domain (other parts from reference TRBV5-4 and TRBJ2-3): ETGVTQSPTHLIKTRGQQVTLRCSSQSGHNTVSWYQQALGQGPQFIFQYYREEENGRGNFPPRFSGLQFPNYSSELNVNALELDDSALYLCASSFSLPDTQYFGPGTRLTVL.

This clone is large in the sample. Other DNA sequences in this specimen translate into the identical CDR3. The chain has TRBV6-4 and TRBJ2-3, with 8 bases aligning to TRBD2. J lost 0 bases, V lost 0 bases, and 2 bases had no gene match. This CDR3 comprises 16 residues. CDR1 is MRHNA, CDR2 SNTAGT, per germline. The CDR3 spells CASSDSAGGSTDTQYF. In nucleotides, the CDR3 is TGTGCCAGCAGTGACTCCGCGGGGGGTAGCACAGATACGCAGTATTTT.

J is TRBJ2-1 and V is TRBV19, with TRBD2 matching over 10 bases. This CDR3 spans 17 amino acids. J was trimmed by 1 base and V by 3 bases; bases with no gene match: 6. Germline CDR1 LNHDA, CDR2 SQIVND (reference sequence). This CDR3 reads CASSMASGGSSYNEQFF. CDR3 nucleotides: TGTGCCAGTAGTATGGCTAGCGGGGGCTCATCCTACAATGAGCAGTTCTTC.

The CDR3 DNA is TGTGCCACCGAAGGTGGGGAGGGTCAGCCCCAGCATTTT. It specifies CATEGGEGQPQHF. V usage is TRBV2 and J usage is TRBJ1-5; D gene unclear. V was pared by 10 bases and J by 6 bases, with 16 bases between. This CDR3 has 13 residues. Germline CDR1 is SNHLY and CDR2 is FYNNEI.

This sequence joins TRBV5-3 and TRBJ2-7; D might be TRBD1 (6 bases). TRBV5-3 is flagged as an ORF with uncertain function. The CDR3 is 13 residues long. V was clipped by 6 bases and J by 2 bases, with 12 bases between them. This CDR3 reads CARTQGSAYEQYF. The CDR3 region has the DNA TGTGCCAGAACGCAGGGGTCGGCCTACGAGCAGTACTTC.

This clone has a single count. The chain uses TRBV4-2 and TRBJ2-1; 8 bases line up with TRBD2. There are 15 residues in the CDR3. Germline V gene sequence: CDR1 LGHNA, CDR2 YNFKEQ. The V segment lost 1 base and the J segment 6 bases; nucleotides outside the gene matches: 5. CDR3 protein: CASSQGAGGFNEQFF. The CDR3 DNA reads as TGTGCCAGCAGCCAAGGGGCGGGAGGCTTCAATGAGCAGTTCTTC.

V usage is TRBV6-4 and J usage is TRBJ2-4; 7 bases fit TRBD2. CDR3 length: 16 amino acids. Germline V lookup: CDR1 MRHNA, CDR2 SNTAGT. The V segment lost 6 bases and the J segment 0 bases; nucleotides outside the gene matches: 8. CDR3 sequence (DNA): TGTGCCAGCAGCCCCCGGGGGGTACTAGCCAAAAACATTCAGTACTTC. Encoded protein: CASSPRGVLAKNIQYF.

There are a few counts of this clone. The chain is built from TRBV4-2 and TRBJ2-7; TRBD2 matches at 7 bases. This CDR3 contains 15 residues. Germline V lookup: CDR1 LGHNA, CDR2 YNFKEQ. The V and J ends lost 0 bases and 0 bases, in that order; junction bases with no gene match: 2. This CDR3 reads CASSQEGGSSYEQYF. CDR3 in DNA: TGTGCCAGCAGCCAAGAGGGGGGGAGCTCCTACGAGCAGTACTTC.

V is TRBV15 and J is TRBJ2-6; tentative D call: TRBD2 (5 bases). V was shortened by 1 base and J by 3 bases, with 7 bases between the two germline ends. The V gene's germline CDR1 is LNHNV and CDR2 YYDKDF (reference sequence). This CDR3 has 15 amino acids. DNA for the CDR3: TGTGCCACCAGCAGAGTGGAGGATGGGGCCAACGTCCTGACTTTC. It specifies CATSRVEDGANVLTF.

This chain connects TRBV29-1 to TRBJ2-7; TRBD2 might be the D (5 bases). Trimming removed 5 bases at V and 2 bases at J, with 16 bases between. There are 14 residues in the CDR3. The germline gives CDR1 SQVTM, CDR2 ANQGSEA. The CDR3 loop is CSVSVGAGPYEQYF. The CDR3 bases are TGCAGCGTTTCTGTGGGCGCGGGTCCCTACGAGCAGTACTTC.

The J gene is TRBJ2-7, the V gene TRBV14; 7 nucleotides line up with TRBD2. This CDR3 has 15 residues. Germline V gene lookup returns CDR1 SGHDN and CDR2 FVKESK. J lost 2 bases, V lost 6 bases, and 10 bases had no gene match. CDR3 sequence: CASSRKSGAPYEQYF. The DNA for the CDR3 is TGTGCCAGCAGTCGGAAAAGCGGGGCACCCTACGAGCAGTACTTC.